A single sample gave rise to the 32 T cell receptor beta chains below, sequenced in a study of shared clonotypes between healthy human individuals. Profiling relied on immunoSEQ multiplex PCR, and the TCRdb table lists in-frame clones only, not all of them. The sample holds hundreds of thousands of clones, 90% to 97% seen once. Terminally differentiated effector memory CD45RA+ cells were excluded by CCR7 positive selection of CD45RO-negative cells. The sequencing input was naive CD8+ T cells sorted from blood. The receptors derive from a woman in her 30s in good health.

CDR3 coding DNA: TGTGCCAGTAGTGCCGGACGGGGGGATTACGAGCAGTACTTC. Encoded protein: CASSAGRGDYEQYF. The genes are TRBV19 and TRBJ2-7, with TRBD2 matching over 7 bases. Germline values: CDR1 LNHDA, CDR2 SQIVND (reference sequence). V lost 5 bases to trimming and J lost 4 bases; unmatched junction nucleotides: 8. CDR3 length: 14 amino acids.

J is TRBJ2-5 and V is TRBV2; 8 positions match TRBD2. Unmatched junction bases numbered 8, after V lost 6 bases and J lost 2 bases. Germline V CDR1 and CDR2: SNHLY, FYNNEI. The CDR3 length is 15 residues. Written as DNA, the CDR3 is TGTGCCAGCAGGGGCGGGACTAGAGGTCAAGAGACCCAGTACTTC. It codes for CASRGGTRGQETQYF.

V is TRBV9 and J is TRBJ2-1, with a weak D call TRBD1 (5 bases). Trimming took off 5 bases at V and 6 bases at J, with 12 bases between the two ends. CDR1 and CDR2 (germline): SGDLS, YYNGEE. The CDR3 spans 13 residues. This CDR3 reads CASSADSPNEQFF. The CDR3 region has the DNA TGTGCCAGCAGTGCCGACAGCCCCAATGAGCAGTTCTTC.

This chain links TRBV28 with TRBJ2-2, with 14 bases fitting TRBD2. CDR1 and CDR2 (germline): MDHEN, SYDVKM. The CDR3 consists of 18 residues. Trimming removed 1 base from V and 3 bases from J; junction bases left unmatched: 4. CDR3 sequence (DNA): TGTGCCAGCAGTTTATTGGGACTAGCGGGAGAGGACACCGGGGAGCTGTTTTTT. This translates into CASSLLGLAGEDTGELFF.

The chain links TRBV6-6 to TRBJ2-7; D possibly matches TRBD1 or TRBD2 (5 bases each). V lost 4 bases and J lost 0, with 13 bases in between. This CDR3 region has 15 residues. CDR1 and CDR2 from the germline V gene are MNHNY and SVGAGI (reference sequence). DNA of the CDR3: TGTGCCAGCAGTTTCTCTACCGGGACCTCCTACGAGCAGTACTTC. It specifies CASSFSTGTSYEQYF.

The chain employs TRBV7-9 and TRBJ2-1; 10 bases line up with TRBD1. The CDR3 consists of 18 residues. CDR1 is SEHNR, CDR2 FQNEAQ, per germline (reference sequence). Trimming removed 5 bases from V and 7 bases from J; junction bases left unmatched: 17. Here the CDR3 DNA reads TGTGCCAGCAGCCGTCGACAGGGGGCACCTACAATCGGAAATGAGCAGTTCTTC. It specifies CASSRRQGAPTIGNEQFF.

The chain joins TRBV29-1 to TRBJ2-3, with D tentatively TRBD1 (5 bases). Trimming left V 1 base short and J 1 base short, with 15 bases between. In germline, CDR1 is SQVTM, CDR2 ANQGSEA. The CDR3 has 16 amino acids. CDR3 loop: CSVEVTTAKGTDTQYF. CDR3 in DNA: TGCAGCGTTGAAGTCACGACAGCGAAAGGCACAGATACGCAGTATTTT.

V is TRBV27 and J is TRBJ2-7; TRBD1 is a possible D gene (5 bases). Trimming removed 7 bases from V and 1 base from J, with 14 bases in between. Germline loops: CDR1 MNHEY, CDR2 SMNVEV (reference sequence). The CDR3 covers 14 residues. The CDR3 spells CASMRFQGSYEQYF. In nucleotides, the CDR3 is TGTGCCAGCATGCGGTTCCAGGGATCCTACGAGCAGTACTTC.

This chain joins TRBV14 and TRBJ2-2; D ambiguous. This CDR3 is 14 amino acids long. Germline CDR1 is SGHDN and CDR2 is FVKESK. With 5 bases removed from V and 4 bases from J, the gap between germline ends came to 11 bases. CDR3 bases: TGTGCCAGCAGCTATGCCTTGACCACCGGGGAGCTGTTTTTT. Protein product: CASSYALTTGELFF.

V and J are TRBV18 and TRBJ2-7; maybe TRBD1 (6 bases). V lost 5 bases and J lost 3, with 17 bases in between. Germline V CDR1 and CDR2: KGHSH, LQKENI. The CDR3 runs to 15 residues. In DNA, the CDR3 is TGTGCCAGCTCAAGCTCCCGGGACATAGACTACGAGCAGTACTTC. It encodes CASSSSRDIDYEQYF.

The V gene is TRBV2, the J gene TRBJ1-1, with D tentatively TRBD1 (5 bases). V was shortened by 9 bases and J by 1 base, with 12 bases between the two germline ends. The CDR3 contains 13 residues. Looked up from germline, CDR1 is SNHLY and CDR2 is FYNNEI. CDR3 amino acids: CASKTEGNTEAFF. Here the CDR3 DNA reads TGTGCCAGTAAGACAGAGGGGAACACTGAAGCTTTCTTT.

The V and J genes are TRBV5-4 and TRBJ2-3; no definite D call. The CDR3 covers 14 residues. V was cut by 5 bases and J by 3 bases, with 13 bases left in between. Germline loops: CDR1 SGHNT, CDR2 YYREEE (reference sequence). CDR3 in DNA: TGTGCCAGCAGTGGGGTGGAAAGTACAGATACGCAGTATTTT. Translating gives CASSGVESTDTQYF.

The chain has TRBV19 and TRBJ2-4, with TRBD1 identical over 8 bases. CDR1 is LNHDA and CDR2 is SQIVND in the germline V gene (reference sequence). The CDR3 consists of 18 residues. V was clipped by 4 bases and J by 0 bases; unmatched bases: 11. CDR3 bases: TGTGCCAGTAGTAGCTGGTGGGACAGGTCTCTAGCCAAAAACATTCAGTACTTC. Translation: CASSSWWDRSLAKNIQYF.

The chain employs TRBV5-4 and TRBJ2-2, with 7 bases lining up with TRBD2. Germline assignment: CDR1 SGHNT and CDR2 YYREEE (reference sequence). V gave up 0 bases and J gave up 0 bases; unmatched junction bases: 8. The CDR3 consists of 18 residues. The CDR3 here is CASSLEASGGANTGELFF. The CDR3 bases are TGTGCCAGCAGCTTGGAGGCTAGCGGAGGGGCGAACACCGGGGAGCTGTTTTTT.

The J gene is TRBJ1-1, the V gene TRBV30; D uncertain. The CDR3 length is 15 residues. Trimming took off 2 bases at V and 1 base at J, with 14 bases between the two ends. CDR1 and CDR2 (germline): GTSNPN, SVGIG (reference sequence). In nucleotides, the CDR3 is TGTGCCTGGAGTCCCAACCGAAGGAGGAACACTGAAGCTTTCTTT. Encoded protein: CAWSPNRRRNTEAFF.

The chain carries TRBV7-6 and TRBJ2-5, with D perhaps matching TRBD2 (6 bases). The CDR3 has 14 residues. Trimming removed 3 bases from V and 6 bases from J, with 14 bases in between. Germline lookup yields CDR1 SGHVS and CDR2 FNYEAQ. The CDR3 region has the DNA TGTGCCAGCAGCTTTGTAGGCGGGGCGAAGACCCAGTACTTC. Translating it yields CASSFVGGAKTQYF.

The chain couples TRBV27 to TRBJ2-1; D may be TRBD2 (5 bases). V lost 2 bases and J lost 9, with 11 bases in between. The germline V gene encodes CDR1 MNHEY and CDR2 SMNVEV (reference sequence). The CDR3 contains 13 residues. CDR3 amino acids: CASSLPGYGEQFF. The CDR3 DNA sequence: TGTGCCAGCAGTTTACCGGGGTACGGTGAGCAGTTCTTC.

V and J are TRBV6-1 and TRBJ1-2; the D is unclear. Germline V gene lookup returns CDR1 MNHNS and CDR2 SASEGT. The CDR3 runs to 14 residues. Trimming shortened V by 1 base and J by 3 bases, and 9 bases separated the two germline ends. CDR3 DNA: TGTGCCAGCAGTGAAGGGTACGGGCACTATGGCTACACCTTC. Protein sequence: CASSEGYGHYGYTF.

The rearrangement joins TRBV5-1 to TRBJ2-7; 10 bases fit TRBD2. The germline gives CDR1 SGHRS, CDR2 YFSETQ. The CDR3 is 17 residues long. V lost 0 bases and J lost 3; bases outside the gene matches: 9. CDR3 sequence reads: CASSLARASGSSYEQYF. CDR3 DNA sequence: TGCGCCAGCAGCTTGGCCAGGGCTAGCGGGAGCAGCTACGAGCAGTACTTC.

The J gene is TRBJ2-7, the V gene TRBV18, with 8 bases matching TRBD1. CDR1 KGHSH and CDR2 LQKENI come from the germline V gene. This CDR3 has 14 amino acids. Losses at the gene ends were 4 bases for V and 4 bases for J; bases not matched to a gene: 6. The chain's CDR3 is CASSLTGDRYEQYF. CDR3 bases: TGTGCCAGCTCACTTACAGGGGACAGGTACGAGCAGTACTTC.

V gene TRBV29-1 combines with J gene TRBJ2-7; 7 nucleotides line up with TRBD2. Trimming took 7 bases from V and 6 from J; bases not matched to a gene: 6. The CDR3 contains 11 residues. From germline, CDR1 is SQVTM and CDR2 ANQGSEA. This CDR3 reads CSGLALGEQYF. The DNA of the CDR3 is TGCAGCGGACTAGCCCTGGGCGAGCAGTACTTC.

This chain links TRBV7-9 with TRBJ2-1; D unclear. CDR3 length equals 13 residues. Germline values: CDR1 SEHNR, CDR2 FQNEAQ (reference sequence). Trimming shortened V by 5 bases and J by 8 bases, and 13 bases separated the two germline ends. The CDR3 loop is CASSPTESDEQFF. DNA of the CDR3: TGTGCCAGCAGCCCAACGGAGTCGGATGAGCAGTTCTTC. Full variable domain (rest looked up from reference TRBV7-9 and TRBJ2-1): DTGVSQNPRHKITKRGQNVTFRCDPISEHNRLYWYRQTLGQGPEFLTYFQNEAQLEKSRLLSDRFSAERPKGSFSTLEIQRTEQGDSAMYLCASSPTESDEQFFGPGTRLTVL.

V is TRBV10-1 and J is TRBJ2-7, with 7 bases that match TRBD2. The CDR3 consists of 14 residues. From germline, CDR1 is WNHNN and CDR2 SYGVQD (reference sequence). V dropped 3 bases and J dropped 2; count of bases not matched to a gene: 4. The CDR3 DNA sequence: TGCGCCAGCAGTGATCCCACTAGCGCCTACGAGCAGTACTTC. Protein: CASSDPTSAYEQYF.

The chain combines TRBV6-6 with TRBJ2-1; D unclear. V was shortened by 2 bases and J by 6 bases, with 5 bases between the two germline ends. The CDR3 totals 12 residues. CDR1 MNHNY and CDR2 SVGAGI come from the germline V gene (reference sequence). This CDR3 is CASSYILNEQFF. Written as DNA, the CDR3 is TGTGCCAGCAGTTACATACTCAATGAGCAGTTCTTC.

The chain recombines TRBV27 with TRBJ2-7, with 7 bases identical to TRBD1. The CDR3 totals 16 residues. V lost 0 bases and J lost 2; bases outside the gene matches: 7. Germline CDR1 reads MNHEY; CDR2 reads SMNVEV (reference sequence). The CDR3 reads CASSLSFGDRPYEQYF. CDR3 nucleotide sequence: TGTGCCAGCAGTTTATCTTTTGGGGACAGACCCTACGAGCAGTACTTC.

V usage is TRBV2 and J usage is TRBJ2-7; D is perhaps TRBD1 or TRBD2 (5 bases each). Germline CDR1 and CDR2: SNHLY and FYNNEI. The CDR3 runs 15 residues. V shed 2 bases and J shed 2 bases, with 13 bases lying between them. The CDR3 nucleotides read TGTGCCAGCAGTGAATGGGACGGGACCACCTACGAGCAGTACTTC. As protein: CASSEWDGTTYEQYF. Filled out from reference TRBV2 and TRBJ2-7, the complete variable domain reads EPEVTQTPSHQVTQMGQEVILRCVPISNHLYFYWYRQILGQKVEFLVSFYNNEISEKSEIFDDQFSVERPDGSNFTLKIRSTKLEDSAMYFCASSEWDGTTYEQYFGPGTRLTVT.

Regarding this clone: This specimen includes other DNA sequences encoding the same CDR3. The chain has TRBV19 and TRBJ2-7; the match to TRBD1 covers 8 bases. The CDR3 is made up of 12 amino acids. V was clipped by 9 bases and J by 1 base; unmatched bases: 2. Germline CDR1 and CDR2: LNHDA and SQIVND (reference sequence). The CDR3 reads CASGTGSYEQYF. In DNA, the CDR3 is TGTGCCAGCGGGACAGGATCCTACGAGCAGTACTTC.

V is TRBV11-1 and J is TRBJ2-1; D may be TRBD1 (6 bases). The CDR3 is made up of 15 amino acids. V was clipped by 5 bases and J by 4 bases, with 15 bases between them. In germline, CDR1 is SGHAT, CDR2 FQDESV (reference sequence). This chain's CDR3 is CASSDEAGVYNEQFF. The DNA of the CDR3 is TGTGCCAGCAGCGACGAGGCAGGGGTTTACAATGAGCAGTTCTTC. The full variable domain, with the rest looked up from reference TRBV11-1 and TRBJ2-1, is EAEVAQSPRYKITEKSQAVAFWCDPISGHATLYWYRQILGQGPELLVQFQDESVVDDSQLPKDRFSAERLKGVDSTLKIQPAELGDSAMYLCASSDEAGVYNEQFFGPGTRLTVL.

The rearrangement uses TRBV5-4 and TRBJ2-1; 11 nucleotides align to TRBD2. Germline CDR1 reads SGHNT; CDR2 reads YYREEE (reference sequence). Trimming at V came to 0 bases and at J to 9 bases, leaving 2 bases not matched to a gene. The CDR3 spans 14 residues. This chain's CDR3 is CASSLALAGGEQFF. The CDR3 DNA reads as TGTGCCAGCAGCTTGGCGCTAGCGGGAGGTGAGCAGTTCTTC.

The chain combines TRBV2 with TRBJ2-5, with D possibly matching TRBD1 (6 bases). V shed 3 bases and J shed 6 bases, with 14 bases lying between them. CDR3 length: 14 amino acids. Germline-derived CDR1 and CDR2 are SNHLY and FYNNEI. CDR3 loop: CASSDVGGEKTQYF. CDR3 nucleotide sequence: TGTGCCAGCAGTGATGTTGGGGGCGAGAAGACCCAGTACTTC. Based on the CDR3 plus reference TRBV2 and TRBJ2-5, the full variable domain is EPEVTQTPSHQVTQMGQEVILRCVPISNHLYFYWYRQILGQKVEFLVSFYNNEISEKSEIFDDQFSVERPDGSNFTLKIRSTKLEDSAMYFCASSDVGGEKTQYFGPGTRLLVL.

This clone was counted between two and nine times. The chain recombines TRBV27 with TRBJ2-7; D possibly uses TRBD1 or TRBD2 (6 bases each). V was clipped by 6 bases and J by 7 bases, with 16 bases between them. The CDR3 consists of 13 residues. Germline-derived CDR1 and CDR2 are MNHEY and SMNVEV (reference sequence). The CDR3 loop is CASRGGRSGEQYF. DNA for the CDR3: TGTGCCAGCAGGGGGGGCCGGAGTGGGGAGCAGTACTTC.

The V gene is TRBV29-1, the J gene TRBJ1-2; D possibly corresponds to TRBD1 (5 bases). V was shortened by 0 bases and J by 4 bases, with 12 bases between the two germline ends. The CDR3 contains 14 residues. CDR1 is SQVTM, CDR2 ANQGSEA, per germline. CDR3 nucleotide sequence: TGCAGCGTTGAAGATTATAGGGGCCTCTATGGCTACACCTTC. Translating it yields CSVEDYRGLYGYTF.